This passage covers 29 T cell receptor beta chains from one sample sequenced in a study of spatial heterogeneity in lung cancer. Time point indicated: sample taken at primary tumor resection. Sequencing of whole RNA from tumor, nontumor lung or frozen PBMC involved no sorting. TCRdb re-called the 5' RACE reads through MiXCR, storing one row per CDR3 protein. The sample holds 6,500 to 9,000 distinct CDR3 sequences; about 8.3% are singletons and the top ten take around half. The sample in question was PBMCs, obtained at surgery. These receptors all come from a male donor with early-stage non-small cell lung cancer.

In this sample, this clonotype turned up many times. The library was built for alpha chains, so this beta chain is an off-target read and its size means little. The chain employs TRBV3-1 and TRBJ2-3; TRBD2 aligns across 11 bases. In germline, CDR1 is LGHDT, CDR2 YNNKEL (reference sequence). Trimming removed 3 bases from V and 2 bases from J; junction bases left unmatched: 4. This CDR3 has 16 amino acids. The CDR3: CASSQGLAVLTDTQYF. CDR3 sequence (DNA): TGTGCCAGCAGCCAGGGACTAGCGGTGCTCACAGATACGCAGTATTTT.

This clonotype was detected ten times or more. Within a library made for alpha chains, this beta chain is off target, and its count is uninformative. The chain recombines TRBV29-1 with TRBJ1-1; no firm D call. The germline CDR1 and CDR2 sequences are SQVTM and ANQGSEA. This CDR3 is 12 amino acids long. V lost 3 bases and J 6 bases, leaving 11 bases between the germline ends. The CDR3 protein is CSVDPGEAEAFF. The CDR3 DNA sequence: TGCAGCGTTGACCCCGGTGAGGCTGAAGCTTTCTTT.

This clonotype was detected many times. This beta chain is an unintended read in a library built for alpha chains; its size means little. This rearrangement joins TRBV12-3 or TRBV12-4 to TRBJ2-7; maybe TRBD2 (5 bases). The CDR3 runs to 12 residues. The V gene lost 7 bases and the J gene lost 4 bases, with 11 bases spanning the gap. CDR3 coding DNA: TGTGCCAGCACGCGGAGAGGGTACGAGCAGTACTTC. Its protein product is CASTRRGYEQYF.

This clonotype showed up many times. This beta chain was picked up by a library intended for alpha chains and is off target, so its count carries little meaning. The V gene is TRBV5-1, the J gene TRBJ2-7; D uncertain. The V and J ends lost 0 bases and 2 bases respectively, with 9 bases between them. This CDR3 comprises 14 residues. CDR1 SGHRS and CDR2 YFSETQ come from the germline V gene. The CDR3 DNA sequence: TGCGCCAGCAGCTTGGGTCCGTCAGCCTACGAGCAGTACTTC. It specifies CASSLGPSAYEQYF.

Turning to this clonotype: Possible read error: a much larger clone is one base away. Lacking the conserved final phenylalanine or tryptophan, this CDR3 likely reflects a read error. For a library built for alpha chains, this beta chain is a stray read; little rests on its size. This sequence joins TRBV11-2 and TRBJ2-3; 16 bases are shared with TRBD2. The CDR3 spans 18 residues. Per the germline V gene, CDR1 is SGHAT and CDR2 is FQNNGV. With V trimmed by 5 bases and J by 7 bases, 12 bases remained unmatched. The CDR3 bases are TGTGCCAGCAGCATAGGGACTAGCGGGAGGGCCGTGAGAAATACGCAGTATTTG. Its protein is CASSIGTSGRAVRNTQYL.

This clonotype was detected ten times or more. This beta chain lies outside the target of a library built for alpha chains; its clone size means little. This chain links TRBV7-2 with TRBJ2-5; D unclear. CDR1 is SGHTA, CDR2 FQGNSA, per germline. There are 15 residues in the CDR3. Trimming stripped 2 bases from V and 5 bases from J, with 15 bases between. CDR3 bases: TGTGCCAGCAGCTTACAAGACGGCTTGGGGGAGACCCAGTACTTC. Its translation is CASSLQDGLGETQYF. The full variable domain, rest sourced from reference TRBV7-2 and TRBJ2-5, is GAGVSQSPSNKVTEKGKDVELRCDPISGHTALYWYRQSLGQGLEFLIYFQGNSAPDKSGLPSDRFSAERTGGSVSTLTIQRTQQEDSAVYLCASSLQDGLGETQYFGPGTRLLVL.

This clonotype was seen a handful of times. The library was designed around alpha chains, so this beta chain is a stray read whose abundance carries little weight. This chain connects TRBV6-2 or TRBV6-3 to TRBJ2-5, with 9 bases matching TRBD2. The CDR3 is made up of 14 amino acids. J lost 5 bases, V lost 6 bases, and 7 bases had no gene match. The germline V gene has CDR1 MNHEY and CDR2 SVGEGT. CDR3 DNA sequence: TGTGCCAGCAGCGTAGCGGGGGAGAGGGAGACCCAGTACTTC. Encoded protein: CASSVAGERETQYF.

This clonotype appeared many times. The library was designed around alpha chains, so this beta chain is a stray read whose abundance carries little weight. The chain combines TRBV7-6 with TRBJ2-2; either TRBD1 or TRBD2 may supply D (5 bases each). This CDR3 contains 16 residues. CDR1 SGHVS and CDR2 FNYEAQ come from the germline V gene. Trimming took 1 base from V and 6 from J, leaving 15 bases between them. CDR3 region: CASSLEVGEFAGELFF. CDR3 nucleotide sequence: TGTGCCAGCAGCTTAGAAGTGGGGGAGTTCGCCGGGGAGCTGTTTTTT.

This clonotype was seen a few times. This beta chain lies outside the target of a library built for alpha chains; its clone size means little. The chain combines TRBV3-1 with TRBJ2-7, with 13 bases fitting TRBD2. The CDR3 consists of 15 residues. Per the germline V gene, CDR1 is LGHDT and CDR2 is YNNKEL (reference sequence). Unmatched junction bases numbered 6, after V lost 4 bases and J lost 6 bases. CDR3 nucleotides: TGTGCCAGCAGCCCCGTGGGACTAGCGGGAATCGAGCAGTACTTC. Translated, it gives CASSPVGLAGIEQYF.

This clonotype was observed at least ten times. With the library built for alpha chains, this beta chain is off target and its frequency is not meaningful. The CDR3 nucleotides are TGTGCCACCAGCGATCCTCAGAGGGGGTTGAATGGCTACACCTTC. Protein: CATSDPQRGLNGYTF. The chain carries TRBV15 and TRBJ1-2; D may be TRBD1 (6 bases). Germline V gene lookup returns CDR1 LNHNV and CDR2 YYDKDF (reference sequence). Trimming cost V 5 bases and J 6 bases, with 19 bases left between them. This CDR3 contains 15 residues.

This clonotype was observed at least ten times. In a library made to pick up alpha chains, this beta chain is a stray read with a size that means little. The chain couples TRBV20-1 to TRBJ2-3, with D perhaps matching TRBD2 (6 bases). Germline V gene data show CDR1 as DFQATT and CDR2 as SNEGSKA (reference sequence). Trimming removed 3 bases at V and 6 bases at J, with 7 bases between. The CDR3 covers 11 residues. This CDR3 reads CSASRGDTQYF. Here the CDR3 DNA reads TGCAGTGCTAGCCGGGGGGATACGCAGTATTTT.

In its sample, this clonotype was seen many times. Because the library targeted alpha chains, this beta chain is an off-target read whose size means little. The chain couples TRBV28 to TRBJ1-1, with D unclear. This CDR3 has 12 amino acids. The V and J ends lost 7 bases and 0 bases respectively, with 6 bases between them. Germline-derived CDR1 and CDR2 are MDHEN and SYDVKM. CDR3 sequence reads: CASNRMNTEAFF. The CDR3 nucleotides are TGTGCCAGCAACCGTATGAACACTGAAGCTTTCTTT.

This clonotype showed up many times. With the library built for alpha chains, this beta chain is off target and its frequency is not meaningful. The V gene is TRBV12-3 or TRBV12-4, the J gene TRBJ1-2, with D tentatively TRBD1 (5 bases). This CDR3 spans 13 amino acids. Trimming took off 3 bases at V and 8 bases at J, with 13 bases between the two ends. CDR3 protein: CASSFFGAGGYTF. The CDR3 DNA reads TGTGCCAGCAGTTTCTTCGGGGCAGGCGGCTACACCTTC.

This clonotype has a count of ten or more. This beta chain is a stray sequence in a library constructed for alpha chains; its clone size is not meaningful. The J gene is TRBJ1-1, the V gene TRBV20-1; 8 bases map to TRBD1. Germline values: CDR1 DFQATT, CDR2 SNEGSKA (reference sequence). The CDR3 is 18 amino acids. With 3 bases clipped from V and 4 bases from J, the junction kept 19 bases outside the gene matches. The CDR3 DNA is TGCAGTGCTAGTCCCTTAGGTGGGCAGGGGGCTTTCGGCACTGAAGCTTTCTTT. Translating gives CSASPLGGQGAFGTEAFF.

On this clonotype itself: This beta chain represents an off-target read in a library built for alpha chains; its size is of limited meaning. V is TRBV7-8 and J is TRBJ2-3; D remains unclear. Germline V lookup: CDR1 SGHVS, CDR2 FQNEAQ. Trimming took off 3 bases at V and 3 bases at J, with 4 bases between the two ends. This CDR3 comprises 12 residues. The CDR3 here is CASSFGTDTQYF. The DNA of the CDR3 is TGTGCCAGCAGCTTTGGGACAGATACGCAGTATTTT.

This clonotype came up many times. Because this beta chain is a stray read in a library intended to capture alpha chains, its abundance should not be given much weight. The CDR3 nucleotides read TGTGCCTGGAAGACAGGGCCAGGGGAGCTGTTTTTT. Its protein product is CAWKTGPGELFF. The chain links TRBV30 to TRBJ2-2; 7 bases align to TRBD1. V lost 4 bases and J lost 8; bases outside the gene matches: 4. The CDR3 loop spans 12 amino acids. The V gene's germline CDR1 is GTSNPN and CDR2 SVGIG (reference sequence).

The table lists this clonotype with many counts. Because the library targeted alpha chains, this beta chain is an off-target read whose size means little. The CDR3 reads CASSQERLNTEAFF. The DNA for the CDR3 is TGCGCCAGCAGCCAAGAACGATTGAACACTGAAGCTTTCTTT. The chain carries TRBV4-1 and TRBJ1-1; D not certain. V was clipped by 0 bases and J by 0 bases, with 5 bases between them. CDR1 is MGHRA, CDR2 YSYEKL, per germline. The CDR3 has 14 residues.

This clonotype was detected only a few times. This beta chain is a stray sequence in a library constructed for alpha chains; its clone size is not meaningful. This chain's CDR3 is CASRVDSNQPQHF. As DNA, the CDR3 is TGCGCCAGCAGGGTTGATAGCAATCAGCCCCAGCATTTT. The V call is TRBV5-1, the J call TRBJ1-5; no firm D call. With 5 bases removed from V and 0 bases from J, the gap between germline ends came to 6 bases. There are 13 residues in the CDR3. Germline lookup yields CDR1 SGHRS and CDR2 YFSETQ.

This clonotype was picked up many times. This beta chain is a stray sequence in a library constructed for alpha chains; its clone size is not meaningful. This chain uses TRBV29-1 with TRBJ2-7; D is possibly TRBD1 (6 bases). Trimming left V 5 bases short and J 4 bases short, with 18 bases between. In germline, CDR1 is SQVTM, CDR2 ANQGSEA. The CDR3 has 14 residues. Here the CDR3 reads CSVTLREDSYEQYF. CDR3 bases: TGCAGCGTTACTCTTAGAGAGGACAGTTACGAGCAGTACTTC.

This clonotype is categorized as medium-sized. The library was prepared for alpha chains; this beta chain is a stray read, so its frequency means little. CDR3 amino acids: CAWSGPDRTNTGELFF. DNA for the CDR3: TGTGCCTGGAGCGGACCGGACAGGACGAACACCGGGGAGCTGTTTTTT. This chain links TRBV30 with TRBJ2-2, with TRBD1 identical over 7 bases. The junction had 7 bases not matched to a gene; V was cut back by 3 bases and J by 0 bases. Germline CDR1 reads GTSNPN; CDR2 reads SVGIG (reference sequence). The CDR3 contains 16 residues.

This clonotype was seen more than once but under ten times. This beta chain is a stray sequence in a library constructed for alpha chains; its clone size is not meaningful. The chain employs TRBV7-2 and TRBJ2-7; 8 bases align to TRBD1. The CDR3 totals 14 residues. Germline-derived CDR1 and CDR2 are SGHTA and FQGNSA. V was clipped by 5 bases and J by 2 bases; unmatched bases: 5. Written as DNA, the CDR3 is TGTGCCAGCAGCCTGAACAGGGGGGCCTACGAGCAGTACTTC. It encodes CASSLNRGAYEQYF.

This clonotype was observed a handful of times. This beta chain represents an off-target read in a library built for alpha chains; its size is of limited meaning. Here the CDR3 reads CASSLWSEGYEQYF. The CDR3 region has the DNA TGTGCCAGCAGTTTATGGAGCGAGGGCTACGAGCAGTACTTC. This chain uses TRBV27 with TRBJ2-7; a possible D gene is TRBD2 (5 bases). Trimming took 1 base from V and 3 from J, leaving 10 bases between them. Germline values: CDR1 MNHEY, CDR2 SMNVEV (reference sequence). The CDR3 has 14 residues.

This clonotype was seen ten or more times. Found in a library prepared for alpha chains, this beta chain is an off-target read, and its abundance has little meaning. V usage is TRBV5-1 and J usage is TRBJ1-1; possible D gene TRBD1, 6 bases. The CDR3 runs to 13 residues. Trimming left V 4 bases short and J 1 base short, with 8 bases between. Per germline, CDR1 SGHRS and CDR2 YFSETQ. The CDR3 DNA is TGCGCCAGCAGCGGACAGCCGAACACTGAAGCTTTCTTT. It codes for CASSGQPNTEAFF. Supplemented by reference TRBV5-1 and TRBJ1-1, the full variable domain reads KAGVTQTPRYLIKTRGQQVTLSCSPISGHRSVSWYQQTPGQGLQFLFEYFSETQRNKGNFPGRFSGRQFSNSRSEMNVSTLELGDSALYLCASSGQPNTEAFFGQGTRLTVV.

This clonotype has a count of ten or more. Since the library was made to target alpha chains, this beta chain is a stray read and its abundance is not meaningful. This chain uses TRBV6-1 with TRBJ2-4; D is ambiguous. In germline, CDR1 is MNHNS, CDR2 SASEGT. The CDR3 runs 16 residues. The V end lost 3 bases, the J end lost 7 bases, and 19 bases lay between the germline ends. In DNA, the CDR3 is TGTGCCAGCAGTGAGTTACCCCATGCGGCGGAGAACATTCAGTACTTC. Protein sequence: CASSELPHAAENIQYF.

In its sample, this clonotype is medium-sized. Because this beta chain is a stray read in a library intended to capture alpha chains, its abundance should not be given much weight. This chain joins TRBV7-3 and TRBJ1-1; the match to TRBD1 covers 9 bases. Germline CDR1 reads SGHTA; CDR2 reads FQGTGA. The trim removed 5 bases at V and 11 bases at J, leaving 9 bases unmatched. The CDR3 spans 13 residues. For the CDR3, the DNA is TGTGCCAGCAGCCCCTGGGCGGGGACAGGGGCTTTCTTT. It yields the protein CASSPWAGTGAFF.

This clonotype was found many times. This beta chain represents an off-target read in a library built for alpha chains; its size is of limited meaning. This sequence joins TRBV7-8 and TRBJ2-1, with TRBD1 matching 8 bases. The CDR3 consists of 16 residues. V lost 4 bases to trimming and J lost 3 bases; unmatched junction nucleotides: 8. Germline lookup yields CDR1 SGHVS and CDR2 FQNEAQ. The CDR3 loop reads CASSWSGTGVYNEQFF. The CDR3, as DNA: TGTGCCAGCAGCTGGTCCGGGACAGGCGTCTACAATGAGCAGTTCTTC.

This clonotype was seen many times. Being off target in a library aimed at alpha chains, this beta chain has a size of little meaning. This sequence joins TRBV27 and TRBJ2-1; 13 positions agree with TRBD2. The CDR3 consists of 16 residues. Germline CDR1 MNHEY, CDR2 SMNVEV (reference sequence). J gave up 10 bases and V 3 bases, and 9 bases lay outside the gene matches. The CDR3: CASSLSVGLAGTEQFF. CDR3 nucleotides: TGTGCCAGCAGTTTGTCGGTGGGACTAGCGGGAACGGAGCAGTTCTTC.

This clonotype appeared many times. For a library built for alpha chains, this beta chain is a stray read; little rests on its size. The rearrangement links TRBV18 to TRBJ1-2; TRBD1 aligns across 9 bases. The V segment lost 3 bases and the J segment 2 bases; nucleotides outside the gene matches: 7. The CDR3 is made up of 16 amino acids. Germline CDR1 reads KGHSH; CDR2 reads LQKENI. The DNA of the CDR3 is TGTGCCAGCTCACCCCAGCCGGGACAGGGAAACTATGGCTACACCTTC. Its protein is CASSPQPGQGNYGYTF.

The table lists this clonotype with many counts. This beta chain is an off-target read within a library intended for alpha chains, so its frequency means little. The chain couples TRBV12-3 or TRBV12-4 to TRBJ2-2; D not resolved. The CDR3 is 14 residues long. Trimming took off 4 bases at V and 0 bases at J, with 6 bases between the two ends. CDR3 region: CASSSWPNTGELFF. The CDR3 coding sequence is TGTGCCAGCAGTTCTTGGCCGAACACCGGGGAGCTGTTTTTT.